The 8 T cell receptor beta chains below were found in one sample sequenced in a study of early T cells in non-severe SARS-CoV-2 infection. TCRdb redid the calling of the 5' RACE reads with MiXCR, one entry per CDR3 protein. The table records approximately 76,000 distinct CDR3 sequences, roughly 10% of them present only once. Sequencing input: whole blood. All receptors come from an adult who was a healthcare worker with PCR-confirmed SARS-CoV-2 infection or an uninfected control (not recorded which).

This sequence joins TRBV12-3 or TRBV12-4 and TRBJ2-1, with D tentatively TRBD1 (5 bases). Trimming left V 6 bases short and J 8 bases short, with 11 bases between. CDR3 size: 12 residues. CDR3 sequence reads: CASSPGAYEQFF. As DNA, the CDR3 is TGTGCCAGCAGCCCTGGGGCCTATGAGCAGTTCTTC.

CDR3 sequence: CASSLLPGQGLSYEQYF. In nucleotides, the CDR3 is TGTGCCAGCAGCCTCCTACCGGGTCAGGGCCTCTCCTACGAGCAGTACTTC. This chain connects TRBV3-1 to TRBJ2-7, with D maybe TRBD1 (5 bases). CDR3 length: 17 amino acids. Germline CDR1 LGHDT, CDR2 YNNKEL (reference sequence). Trimming pared 4 bases from V and 0 bases from J, leaving 19 bases between.

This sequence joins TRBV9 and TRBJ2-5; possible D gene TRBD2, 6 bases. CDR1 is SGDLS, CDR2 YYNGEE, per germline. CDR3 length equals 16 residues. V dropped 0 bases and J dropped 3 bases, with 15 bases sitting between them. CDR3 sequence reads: CASSVGMGGAKETQYF. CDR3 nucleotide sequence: TGTGCCAGCAGCGTAGGTATGGGGGGAGCTAAAGAGACCCAGTACTTC.

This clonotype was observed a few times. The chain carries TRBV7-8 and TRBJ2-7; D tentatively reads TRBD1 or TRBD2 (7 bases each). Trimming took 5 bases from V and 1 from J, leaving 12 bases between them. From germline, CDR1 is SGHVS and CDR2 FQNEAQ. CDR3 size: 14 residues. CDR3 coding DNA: TGTGCCAGCAGCCCAGGGGGGGGTTCCTACGAGCAGTACTTC. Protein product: CASSPGGGSYEQYF.

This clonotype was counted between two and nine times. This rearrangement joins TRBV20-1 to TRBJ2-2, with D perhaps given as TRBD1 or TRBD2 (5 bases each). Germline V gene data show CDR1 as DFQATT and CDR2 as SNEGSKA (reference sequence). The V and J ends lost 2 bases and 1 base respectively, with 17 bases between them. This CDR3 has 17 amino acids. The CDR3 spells CSARSISGRVNTGELFF. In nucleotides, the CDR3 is TGCAGTGCTAGAAGTATAAGCGGCAGGGTGAACACCGGGGAGCTGTTTTTT.

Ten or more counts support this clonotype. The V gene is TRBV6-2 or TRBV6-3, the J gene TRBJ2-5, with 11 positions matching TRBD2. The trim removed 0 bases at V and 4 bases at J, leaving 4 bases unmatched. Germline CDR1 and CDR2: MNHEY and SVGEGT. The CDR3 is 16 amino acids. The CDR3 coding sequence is TGTGCCAGCAGTTACTCGAGTAGCGGGGGGGCAGAGACCCAGTACTTC. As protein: CASSYSSSGGAETQYF.

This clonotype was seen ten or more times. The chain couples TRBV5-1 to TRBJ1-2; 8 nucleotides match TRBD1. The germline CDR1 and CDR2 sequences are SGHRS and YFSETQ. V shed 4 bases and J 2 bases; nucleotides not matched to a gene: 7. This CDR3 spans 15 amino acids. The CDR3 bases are TGCGCCAGCAGCGCAACAGGGGGAGGGAACTATGGCTACACCTTC. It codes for CASSATGGGNYGYTF.

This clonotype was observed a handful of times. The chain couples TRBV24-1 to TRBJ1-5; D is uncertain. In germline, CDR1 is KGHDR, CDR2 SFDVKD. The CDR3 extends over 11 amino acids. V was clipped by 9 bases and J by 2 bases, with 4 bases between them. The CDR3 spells CATVRNQPQHF. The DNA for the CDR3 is TGTGCCACCGTTCGCAATCAGCCCCAGCATTTT.